The 25 T cell receptor beta chains reported below all come from one sample, sequenced in a study of blood T cell repertoires in COVID-19. Measured with immunoSEQ multiplex PCR; TCRdb has only the in-frame clones, and not every one. The table shows tens of thousands of clones, with around 90% occurring only once. Sequenced input: peripheral blood. The receptors here all came from a woman in her 70s with acute or convalescent COVID-19.

The chain joins TRBV19 to TRBJ1-5; D call uncertain. The V end lost 3 bases, the J end lost 0 bases, and 6 bases lay between the germline ends. The germline V gene has CDR1 LNHDA and CDR2 SQIVND (reference sequence). The CDR3 spans 14 residues. The CDR3 here is CASSIKYSNQPQHF. The CDR3 bases are TGTGCCAGTAGTATTAAATATAGCAATCAGCCCCAGCATTTT.

The gene calls are TRBV25-1 and TRBJ1-6; 7 bases are shared with TRBD1. In germline, CDR1 is MGHDK, CDR2 SYGVNS. The CDR3 has 16 amino acids. Trimming at V came to 6 bases and at J to 2 bases, leaving 7 bases not matched to a gene. This chain's CDR3 is CASRLTGQAYNSPLHF. In DNA, the CDR3 is TGTGCCAGCAGATTGACAGGGCAAGCCTATAATTCACCCCTCCACTTT.

This clone was counted a single time. This rearrangement joins TRBV6-6 to TRBJ2-7; 12 nucleotides align to TRBD2. Losses at the gene ends were 5 bases for V and 1 base for J; bases not matched to a gene: 6. The CDR3 contains 16 residues. Germline V lookup: CDR1 MNHNY, CDR2 SVGAGI (reference sequence). CDR3 amino acids: CASSKLGTSGSYEQYF. The CDR3, as DNA: TGTGCCAGCAGTAAACTCGGGACTAGCGGGTCCTACGAGCAGTACTTC.

The chain links TRBV3-1 (or the pseudogene TRBV3-2) to TRBJ2-5, with TRBD2 matching over 10 bases. Germline values: CDR1 LGHDT, CDR2 YNNKEL (reference sequence). This CDR3 has 13 residues. With V trimmed by 9 bases and J by 3 bases, 4 bases remained unmatched. The CDR3 loop reads CASLGLAEETQYF. CDR3 nucleotide sequence: TGTGCCAGTCTCGGACTAGCGGAAGAGACCCAGTACTTC.

The chain links TRBV1 to TRBJ2-2; the DNA was not compared with TRBD2, the D call given in the table. TRBV1 is described as a pseudogene. The CDR3 contains 15 residues. The CDR3 DNA reads as TGCACCAGTCCTCGAGGAGCGAAAGACTCACGGGAGCTGTTTTTT. As protein: CTSPRGAKDSRELFF.

The gene calls are TRBV5-1 and TRBJ2-5; 9 nucleotides line up with TRBD2. Germline assignment: CDR1 SGHRS and CDR2 YFSETQ. J lost 5 bases, V lost 2 bases, and 13 bases had no gene match. This CDR3 has 17 residues. The CDR3 DNA is TGCGCCAGCAGCTTTCGTCCTAGCGGGGCCGGGGAGGAGACCCAGTACTTC. Translated: CASSFRPSGAGEETQYF.

The chain links TRBV7-2 to TRBJ2-5, with 15 bases matching TRBD2. Per the germline V gene, CDR1 is SGHTA and CDR2 is FQGNSA. The CDR3 runs to 16 residues. V was pared by 4 bases and J by 2 bases, with 2 bases of the junction left unmatched. CDR3 DNA sequence: TGTGCCAGCAGCTCTGGACTAGCGGGAGGGCAAGAGACCCAGTACTTC. It is translated as CASSSGLAGGQETQYF.

The genes are TRBV2 and TRBJ1-6; TRBD1 aligns across 7 bases. V dropped 7 bases and J dropped 3; count of bases not matched to a gene: 9. Germline V lookup: CDR1 SNHLY, CDR2 FYNNEI. CDR3 length: 16 amino acids. The CDR3 nucleotides read TGTGCCAGCACCCCCCAGGGGGACCGCTATAATTCACCCCTCCACTTT. Residues: CASTPQGDRYNSPLHF. The whole variable domain, filled in from reference TRBV2 and TRBJ1-6, reads EPEVTQTPSHQVTQMGQEVILRCVPISNHLYFYWYRQILGQKVEFLVSFYNNEISEKSEIFDDQFSVERPDGSNFTLKIRSTKLEDSAMYFCASTPQGDRYNSPLHFGNGTRLTVT.

This CDR3 reads CATSRGSGETQYF. The CDR3 DNA is TGTGCCACCAGCAGAGGATCGGGGGAGACCCAGTACTTC. The chain combines TRBV15 with TRBJ2-5, with a possible D match to TRBD2 (5 bases). The CDR3 is 13 amino acids. CDR1 LNHNV and CDR2 YYDKDF come from the germline V gene (reference sequence). V shed 1 base and J shed 5 bases, with 8 bases lying between them. Drawing the rest from reference TRBV15 and TRBJ2-5, the complete variable domain is DAMVIQNPRYQVTQFGKPVTLSCSQTLNHNVMYWYQQKSSQAPKLLFHYYDKDFNNEADTPDNFQSRRPNTSFCFLDIRSPGLGDTAMYLCATSRGSGETQYFGPGTRLLVL.

The rearrangement links TRBV15 to TRBJ2-7; 10 bases are a match to TRBD1. Germline CDR1 and CDR2: LNHNV and YYDKDF (reference sequence). With V trimmed by 3 bases and J by 5 bases, 10 bases remained unmatched. This CDR3 has 16 amino acids. The CDR3 DNA is TGTGCCACCAGCAGGGAACAACTGGACAGGGGGAACGAGCAGTACTTC. Protein: CATSREQLDRGNEQYF.

This clone has a single count. The rearrangement uses TRBV3-1 (or the pseudogene TRBV3-2) and TRBJ2-3; TRBD2 might be the D (7 bases). CDR1 is LGHDT and CDR2 is YNNKEL in the germline V gene (reference sequence). V gave up 0 bases and J gave up 7 bases, with 20 bases separating them. The CDR3 runs to 17 residues. CDR3 region: CASSQESAPRGGHTQYF. CDR3 coding DNA: TGTGCCAGCAGCCAAGAGTCGGCCCCGCGCGGGGGCCATACGCAGTATTTT.

The gene calls are TRBV11-2 and TRBJ2-3; possible D gene TRBD1, 5 bases. CDR3 length equals 16 residues. V shed 0 bases and J shed 2 bases, with 12 bases lying between them. Per germline, CDR1 SGHAT and CDR2 FQNNGV. Here the CDR3 DNA reads TGTGCCAGCAGCTTAGAGGGGCGGCTACCCACAGATACGCAGTATTTT. Translation gives CASSLEGRLPTDTQYF.

The rearrangement links TRBV5-1 to TRBJ1-6; perhaps TRBD1 as D (6 bases). This CDR3 contains 15 residues. CDR1 is SGHRS, CDR2 YFSETQ, per germline. V lost 0 bases and J 5 bases, leaving 9 bases between the germline ends. CDR3 region: CASSLADRNNSPLHF. DNA for the CDR3: TGCGCCAGCAGCTTGGCCGACAGGAATAATTCACCCCTCCACTTT.

The chain links TRBV3-1 (or the pseudogene TRBV3-2) to TRBJ1-2; 8 bases are shared with TRBD1. CDR1 and CDR2 from the germline V gene are LGHDT and YNNKEL (reference sequence). The J segment lost 0 bases and the V segment lost 3 bases, leaving 3 bases of the junction unmatched. This CDR3 is built from 15 residues. CDR3 sequence (DNA): TGTGCCAGCAGCCAGCAGGGGGCCACTAACTATGGCTACACCTTC. As protein: CASSQQGATNYGYTF.

The chain is built from TRBV10-3 and TRBJ2-5; perhaps TRBD1 as D (6 bases). This CDR3 is 14 amino acids long. Germline lookup yields CDR1 ENHRY and CDR2 SYGVKD. Trimming removed 0 bases from V and 4 bases from J, with 9 bases in between. CDR3: CAISESTGGETQYF. The CDR3 nucleotides are TGTGCCATCAGTGAGTCGACAGGAGGAGAGACCCAGTACTTC.

V is TRBV5-1 and J is TRBJ2-1; tentatively, D is TRBD1 (5 bases). The CDR3 covers 14 residues. Germline loops: CDR1 SGHRS, CDR2 YFSETQ. V was pared by 6 bases and J by 10 bases, with 20 bases between. CDR3 bases: TGCGCCAGCAATCGTGGGGCCGGTTTAGGAGAGCAGTTCTTC. It encodes CASNRGAGLGEQFF.

The CDR3 bases are TGCGCCAGCAGCCAGCAGAGCGGGAGCACAGATACGCAGTATTTT. It encodes CASSQQSGSTDTQYF. The J gene is TRBJ2-3, the V gene TRBV4-1, with D possibly being TRBD2 (6 bases). Trimming removed 3 bases from V and 0 bases from J, with 10 bases in between. There are 15 residues in the CDR3. Germline V gene lookup returns CDR1 MGHRA and CDR2 YSYEKL.

V and J are TRBV19 and TRBJ2-5; the match to TRBD1 covers 8 bases. The CDR3 runs 15 residues. The V and J ends lost 5 bases and 2 bases, in that order; junction bases with no gene match: 7. CDR1 is LNHDA and CDR2 is SQIVND in the germline V gene (reference sequence). This CDR3 is CASSVSDRAQETQYF. Here the CDR3 DNA reads TGTGCCAGTAGTGTCTCGGACAGGGCTCAAGAGACCCAGTACTTC. The whole variable domain, filled in from reference TRBV19 and TRBJ2-5, reads DGGITQSPKYLFRKEGQNVTLSCEQNLNHDAMYWYRQDPGQGLRLIYYSQIVNDFQKGDIAEGYSVSREKKESFPLTVTSAQKNPTAFYLCASSVSDRAQETQYFGPGTRLLVL.

This clone showed up just once. The V call is TRBV5-1, the J call TRBJ2-2; 8 bases fit TRBD1. CDR1 is SGHRS, CDR2 YFSETQ, per germline. This CDR3 region has 18 residues. Germline trimming cut 3 bases from V and 2 bases from J; bases unmatched to any gene: 12. This chain's CDR3 is CASSWTVTGTGNTGELFF. CDR3 sequence (DNA): TGCGCCAGCAGCTGGACAGTCACCGGGACAGGAAACACCGGGGAGCTGTTTTTT.

This clone was seen a few times. This chain links TRBV5-1 with TRBJ1-4; 10 bases line up with TRBD1. The CDR3 is made up of 15 amino acids. V was pared by 5 bases and J by 7 bases, with 8 bases of the junction left unmatched. In germline, CDR1 is SGHRS, CDR2 YFSETQ. The CDR3 nucleotides are TGCGCCAGCAGATCGCTGACAGGGGGCTTTGAAAAACTGTTTTTT. Translation: CASRSLTGGFEKLFF.

The chain joins TRBV2 to TRBJ1-2; the D is unclear. V shed 10 bases and J shed 3 bases, with 9 bases lying between them. Germline V gene lookup returns CDR1 SNHLY and CDR2 FYNNEI. This CDR3 has 11 residues. The DNA of the CDR3 is TGTGCCACCACAGAATACTATGGCTACACCTTC. Its translation: CATTEYYGYTF.

This clone has a single count. The chain carries TRBV2 and TRBJ1-4, with D tentatively TRBD1 (5 bases). V was shortened by 7 bases and J by 7 bases, with 13 bases between the two germline ends. The CDR3 sequence is 13 residues long. CDR1 and CDR2 (germline): SNHLY, FYNNEI. The DNA of the CDR3 is TGTGCCAGCAAGGACACCAAAGCTGAAAAACTGTTTTTT. Protein product: CASKDTKAEKLFF.

This chain uses TRBV7-6 with TRBJ2-3; 12 nucleotides agree with TRBD2. V lost 5 bases, J lost 1 base, and 7 bases stayed unmatched. This CDR3 has 17 amino acids. CDR1 is SGHVS and CDR2 is FNYEAQ in the germline V gene. The CDR3 DNA reads as TGTGCCAGCAGCGTTTCTAGCGGGAGGGCCGGCACAGATACGCAGTATTTT. It encodes CASSVSSGRAGTDTQYF.

Worth noting for this clone: The same CDR3 is also encoded by other DNA sequences in this sample. The chain uses TRBV6-4 and TRBJ1-2; D is perhaps TRBD1 (5 bases). Germline V gives CDR1 MRHNA, CDR2 SNTAGT. Trimming removed 4 bases at V and 5 bases at J, with 8 bases between. The CDR3 extends over 12 amino acids. The CDR3 DNA is TGTGCCAGCAGTGCAGGGAATTATGGCTACACCTTC. Encoded protein: CASSAGNYGYTF.

V and J are TRBV7-6 and TRBJ2-7; D is possibly TRBD1 (5 bases). Trimming shortened V by 5 bases and J by 4 bases, and 18 bases separated the two germline ends. This CDR3 has 15 amino acids. Germline-derived CDR1 and CDR2 are SGHVS and FNYEAQ. The CDR3 DNA follows: TGTGCCAGCAGCCCTCAGGGCTCTGGTCCTTACGAGCAGTACTTC. Translation gives CASSPQGSGPYEQYF.